This is a list of T cell receptor beta chains from one sample in a study of blood T cell repertoires in COVID-19. Assay used: immunoSEQ multiplex PCR; TCRdb lists only in-frame clones, some missing. The repertoire includes about 160,000 clones, 75% to 85% of them detected once, and around 3.7% sits in the top ten. Sequencing was done on a sample of PBMCs or T cells enriched from blood (not recorded which). These receptors came from a woman aged 55-75 years who had recovered from COVID-19. The CDR3 runs from the conserved cysteine through the conserved F or W. D genes are given only for firm matches. Only part of the rows carry a size: once, few, many, or a class if the clone is expanded.

>TRBV5-1|TRBJ1-4|TRBD1|NA
TGCGCCAGCAGCGAGGGGACAGGAAGTGAAAAACTGTTTTTT
CASSEGTGSEKLFF
>TRBV2|TRBJ2-6|NA|NA
TGTGCCAGCAGTCAGGTGACAGAGCACGTCCTGACTTTC
CASSQVTEHVLTF
>TRBV5-1|TRBJ2-3|NA|NA
TGCGCCAGCAGCTTGGGGCCCCCGGGTGGCACAGATACGCAGTATTTT
CASSLGPPGGTDTQYF
>TRBV24-1|TRBJ2-2|TRBD2|NA
TGTGCCACCAGTGACAAAACTAGCGGGGGAGACACCGGGGAGCTGTTTTTT
CATSDKTSGGDTGELFF
>TRBV18|TRBJ2-7|TRBD1|NA
TGTGCCAGCTCACCGGGGACAGCCTCCTACGAGCAGTACTTC
CASSPGTASYEQYF
>TRBV5-1|TRBJ2-2|NA|NA
TGCGCCAGCAGCTTGGACCCCGGCGGAAATTCCGGGGAGCTGTTTTTT
CASSLDPGGNSGELFF
>TRBV5-1|TRBJ1-2|TRBD1|NA
TGCGCCAGCAGCACGGGACAGGAGATTGGCTACACCTTC
CASSTGQEIGYTF
>TRBV29-1|TRBJ2-3|NA|NA
TGCAGCGTTGAGCCGGGGGTCACAGATACGCAGTATTTT
CSVEPGVTDTQYF
>TRBV19|TRBJ2-3|TRBD2|NA
TGTGCCAGTAGTATAGGAGCTAGCGGGGGCCTTCTGGATACGCAGTATTTT
CASSIGASGGLLDTQYF
>TRBV6-1|TRBJ1-1|NA|NA
TGTGCCAGCAGTGAAGCAGGGGCCATTCATGAGGCTTTCTTT
CASSEAGAIHEAFF
>TRBV10-3|TRBJ1-2|NA|NA
TGTGCCATCAGTGAGGGGGGCAACGGCTACACCTTC
CAISEGGNGYTF
>TRBV9|TRBJ1-3|TRBD1|NA
TGTGCCAGCAGCGCCGACAGGGGTGGAAACACCATATATTTT
CASSADRGGNTIYF
>TRBV6-1|TRBJ2-7|TRBD1|NA
TGTGCCAGCAGTGAGACAGGGATTAGGTACGAGCAGTACTTC
CASSETGIRYEQYF
>TRBV5-1|TRBJ1-2|TRBD1|NA
TGCGCCAGCAGCTTGCGGACAGGGGCTGTTGGTGACTATGGCTACACCTTC
CASSLRTGAVGDYGYTF
>TRBV5-8|TRBJ2-7|NA|NA
TGTGCCAGCAGCTTGATCCCCCCTACCTACTACGAGCAGTACTTC
CASSLIPPTYYEQYF
>TRBV19|TRBJ1-1|NA|NA
TGTGCCAGTAAGGGGGGGCGGAAAATGAACACTGAAGCTTTCTTT
CASKGGRKMNTEAFF
>TRBV4-1|TRBJ1-1|NA|NA
TGCGCCAGCAGCCAAGATCCTGCAGGGATGAACACTGAAGCTTTCTTT
CASSQDPAGMNTEAFF
>TRBV2|TRBJ2-7|TRBD1|NA
TGTGCCAGCAGGGACAGGACAGGGATTTACGAGCAGTACTTC
CASRDRTGIYEQYF
>TRBV5-1|TRBJ1-1|NA|NA
TGCGCCAGCAGCTTGGACAGAATGAACACTGAAGCTTTCTTT
CASSLDRMNTEAFF
>TRBV5-4|TRBJ2-5|NA|NA
TGTGCCAGCAGCTTGGATAGTCAGACCCAGTACTTC
CASSLDSQTQYF
>TRBV15|TRBJ2-7|NA|once
TGTGCCACCAGCAGAGATCTTTCAGGGGCCTACGAGCAGTACTTC
CATSRDLSGAYEQYF
>TRBV6-5|TRBJ1-6|NA|NA
TGTGCCAGCAGGAAGGGAACAGGAACAAATTCACCCCTCCACTTT
CASRKGTGTNSPLHF
>TRBV25-1|TRBJ2-7|TRBD1|NA
TGTGCCAGCAGTGGGGGACAGAGTCTTTGGGAGCAGTACTTC
CASSGGQSLWEQYF
>TRBV21-1|TRBJ2-5|NA|NA
TGTGCCAGCAGCAAAGGGACAGGGGGCCAAGAGACCCAGTACTTC
CASSKGTGGQETQYF
>TRBV7-2|TRBJ2-3|NA|NA
TGTGCCAGCAGCTTACGAAACGGAGCGAGCCATCTTCGGGATACGCAGTATTTT
CASSLRNGASHLRDTQYF
>TRBV15|TRBJ1-1|TRBD1|NA
TGTGCCACCAGCAGAGTAGGACAGGGGGCTGAAGCTTTCTTT
CATSRVGQGAEAFF
>TRBV5-1|TRBJ1-2|TRBD1|once
TGCGCCAGCAGCTTAAAAAAGGACCGGGACAGGGAAGTTAATGGCTACACCTTC
CASSLKKDRDREVNGYTF
>TRBV6-2/TRBV6-3|TRBJ2-7|NA|NA
TGTGCCAGCAGCCTCCAGCGTAGTCCACCCTACGAGCAGTACTTC
CASSLQRSPPYEQYF
>TRBV12-3/TRBV12-4|TRBJ2-7|NA|NA
TGTGCCAGCAGTTTACAGGTGTACGAGCAGTACTTC
CASSLQVYEQYF
>TRBV7-9|TRBJ1-4|NA|NA
TGTGCCAGCAGCCAGGGGCCCACTAATGAAAAACTGTTTTTT
CASSQGPTNEKLFF
>TRBV5-4|TRBJ2-5|TRBD1|few
TGTGCCTTCCGTCCGATAGACAGGGACCACGAGACCCAGTACTTC
CAFRPIDRDHETQYF
>TRBV28|TRBJ1-6|TRBD1|NA
TGTGCCAGCAGTTCCTCTCTACAGGGGTTGGTCTCACCCCTCCACTTT
CASSSSLQGLVSPLHF
>TRBV24-1|TRBJ1-3|NA|NA
TGTGCCACCAGCAGCCAACAGAGCTCTGGAAACACCATATATTTT
CATSSQQSSGNTIYF
>TRBV9|TRBJ1-2|TRBD1|few
TGTGCCAGCAGCGTAGGGCAGGGGGCATACTATGGCTACACCTTC
CASSVGQGAYYGYTF
>TRBV18|TRBJ1-1|NA|once
TGTGCCAGCTCACCGCTAGTAAACACTGAAGCTTTCTTT
CASSPLVNTEAFF
>TRBV3-1/TRBV3-2|TRBJ1-4|TRBD1|NA
TGTGCCAGCAGCGGAGGACAGGGGGCCGGGAAACTGTTTTTT
CASSGGQGAGKLFF